Given below is one T cell receptor beta chain in context. These data come from a study of shared clonotypes between healthy human individuals. Trimming removed 2 bases from V and 2 bases from J, with 12 bases in between. CDR3 length: 15 amino acids. In germline, CDR1 is SGHNT, CDR2 YENEEA. Only in-frame clones appear in the TCRdb table, and some are missing; sequencing was by immunoSEQ multiplex PCR. The table records around 600,000 clones, roughly 97% of them present only once. The clonotype comes from a woman aged 25 to 39 in good health. Material for sequencing was naive CD4+ T cells sorted from blood. Indicated subset: CD45RA+ positively selected. The J gene is TRBJ2-5, the V gene TRBV11-3; no reliable D call. CDR3 nucleotides: TGTGCCAGCAGCTTAAGCTTCGGTTCGCAAGAGACCCAGTACTTC. Translation: CASSLSFGSQETQYF.